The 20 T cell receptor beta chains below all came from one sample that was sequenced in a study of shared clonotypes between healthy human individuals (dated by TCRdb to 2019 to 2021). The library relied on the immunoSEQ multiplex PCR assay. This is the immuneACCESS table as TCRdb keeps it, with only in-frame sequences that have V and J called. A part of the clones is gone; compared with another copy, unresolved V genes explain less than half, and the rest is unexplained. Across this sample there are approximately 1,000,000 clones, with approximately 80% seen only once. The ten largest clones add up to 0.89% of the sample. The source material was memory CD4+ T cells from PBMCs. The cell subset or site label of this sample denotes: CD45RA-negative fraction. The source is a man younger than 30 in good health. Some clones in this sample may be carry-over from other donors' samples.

The CDR3 DNA reads as TGTGCCAGCAGCCGAGGGGTGCAGCGGATCACAGATACGCAGTATTTT. This translates into CASSRGVQRITDTQYF. This chain links TRBV7-3 with TRBJ2-3; either TRBD1 or TRBD2 may fit D (5 bases each). The CDR3 has 16 residues. Germline loops: CDR1 SGHTA, CDR2 FQGTGA. Trimming pared 5 bases from V and 2 bases from J, leaving 17 bases between.

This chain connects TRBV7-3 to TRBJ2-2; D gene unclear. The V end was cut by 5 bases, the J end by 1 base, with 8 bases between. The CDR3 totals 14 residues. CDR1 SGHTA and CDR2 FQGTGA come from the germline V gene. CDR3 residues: CASSRLENTGELFF. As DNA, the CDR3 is TGTGCCAGCAGCCGACTGGAGAACACCGGGGAGCTGTTTTTT.

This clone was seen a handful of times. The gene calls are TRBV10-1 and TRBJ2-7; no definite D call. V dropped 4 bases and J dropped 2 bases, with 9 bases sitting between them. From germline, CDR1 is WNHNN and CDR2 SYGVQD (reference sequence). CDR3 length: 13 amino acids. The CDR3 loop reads CASSGSGTYEQYF. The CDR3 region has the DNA TGCGCCAGCAGTGGGTCCGGAACCTACGAGCAGTACTTC.

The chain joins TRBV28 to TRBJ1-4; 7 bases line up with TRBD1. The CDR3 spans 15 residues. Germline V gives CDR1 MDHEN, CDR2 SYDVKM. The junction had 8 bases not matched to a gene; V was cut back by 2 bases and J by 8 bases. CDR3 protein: CASSLQGGLYEKLFF. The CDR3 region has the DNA TGTGCCAGCAGTTTACAGGGGGGGTTATACGAAAAACTGTTTTTT. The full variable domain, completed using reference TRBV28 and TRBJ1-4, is DVKVTQSSRYLVKRTGEKVFLECVQDMDHENMFWYRQDPGLGLRLIYFSYDVKMKEKGDIPEGYSVSREKKERFSLILESASTNQTSMYLCASSLQGGLYEKLFFGSGTQLSVL.

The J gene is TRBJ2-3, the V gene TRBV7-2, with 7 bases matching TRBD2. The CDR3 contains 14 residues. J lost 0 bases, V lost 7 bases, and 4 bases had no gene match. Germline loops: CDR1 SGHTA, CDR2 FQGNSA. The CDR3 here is CASTLLASTDTQYF. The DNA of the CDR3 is TGTGCCAGCACCCTACTAGCGAGCACAGATACGCAGTATTTT.

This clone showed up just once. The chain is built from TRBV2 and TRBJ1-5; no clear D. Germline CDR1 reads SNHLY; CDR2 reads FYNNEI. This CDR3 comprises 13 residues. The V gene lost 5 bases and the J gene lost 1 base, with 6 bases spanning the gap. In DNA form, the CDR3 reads TGTGCCAGCAGTCCAGAAAGCAATCAGCCCCAGCATTTT. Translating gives CASSPESNQPQHF.

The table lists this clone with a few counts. CDR3 nucleotide sequence: TGCGCCAGCAGCTTGGCAGACTCAGCTGGAAACACCATATATTTT. Translation gives CASSLADSAGNTIYF. V usage is TRBV5-1 and J usage is TRBJ1-3; D gene unclear. V was trimmed by 0 bases and J by 2 bases, leaving 9 bases between them. CDR3 length equals 15 residues. Germline CDR1 and CDR2: SGHRS and YFSETQ.

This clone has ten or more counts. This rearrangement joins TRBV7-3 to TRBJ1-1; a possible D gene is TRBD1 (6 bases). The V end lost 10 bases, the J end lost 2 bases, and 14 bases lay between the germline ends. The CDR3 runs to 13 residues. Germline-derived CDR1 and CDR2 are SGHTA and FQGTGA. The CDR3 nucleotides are TGTGCCAACTCCCGGGGGCAAAACACTGAAGCTTTCTTT. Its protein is CANSRGQNTEAFF.

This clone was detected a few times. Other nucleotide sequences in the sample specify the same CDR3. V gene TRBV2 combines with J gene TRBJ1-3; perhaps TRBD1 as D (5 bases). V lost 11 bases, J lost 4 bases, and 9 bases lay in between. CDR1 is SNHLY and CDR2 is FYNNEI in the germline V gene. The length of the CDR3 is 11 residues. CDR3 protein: CASYRGNTIYF. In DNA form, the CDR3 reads TGTGCCTCATACAGGGGAAACACCATATATTTT.

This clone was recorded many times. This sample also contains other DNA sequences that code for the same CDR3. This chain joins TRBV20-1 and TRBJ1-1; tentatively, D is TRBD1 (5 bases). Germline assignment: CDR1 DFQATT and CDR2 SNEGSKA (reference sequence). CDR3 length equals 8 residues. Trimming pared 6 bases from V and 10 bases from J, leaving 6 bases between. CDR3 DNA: TGCAGTGCGGGGGGAGCTTTCTTT. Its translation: CSAGGAFF.

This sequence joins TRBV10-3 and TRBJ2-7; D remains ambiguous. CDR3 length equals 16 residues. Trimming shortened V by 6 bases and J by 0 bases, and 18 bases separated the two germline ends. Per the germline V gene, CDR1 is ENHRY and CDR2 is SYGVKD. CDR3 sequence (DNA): TGTGCCATCAGCCAAGAGGCGGCGGCCAGCTCCTACGAGCAGTACTTC. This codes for CAISQEAAASSYEQYF.

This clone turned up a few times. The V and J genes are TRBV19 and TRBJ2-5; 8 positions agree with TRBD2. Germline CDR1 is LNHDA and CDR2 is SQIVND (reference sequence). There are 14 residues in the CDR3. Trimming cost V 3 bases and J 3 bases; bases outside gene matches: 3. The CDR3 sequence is CASSIAGGEETQYF. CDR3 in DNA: TGTGCCAGTAGTATTGCGGGGGGCGAAGAGACCCAGTACTTC.

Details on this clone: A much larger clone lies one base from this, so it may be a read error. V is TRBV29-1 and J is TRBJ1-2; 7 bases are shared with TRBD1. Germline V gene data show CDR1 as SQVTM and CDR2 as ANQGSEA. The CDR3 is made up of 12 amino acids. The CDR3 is CSAQGGIYGYAF. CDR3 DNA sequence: TGCAGCGCCCAGGGGGGGATCTATGGCTACGCCTTC.

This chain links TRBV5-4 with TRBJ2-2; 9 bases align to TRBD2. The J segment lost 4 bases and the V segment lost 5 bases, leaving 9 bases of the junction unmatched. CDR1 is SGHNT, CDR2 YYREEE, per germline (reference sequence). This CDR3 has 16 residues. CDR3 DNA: TGTGCCAGCAGTCGTCGGCTAGCGGGATTCACCGGGGAGCTGTTTTTT. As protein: CASSRRLAGFTGELFF.

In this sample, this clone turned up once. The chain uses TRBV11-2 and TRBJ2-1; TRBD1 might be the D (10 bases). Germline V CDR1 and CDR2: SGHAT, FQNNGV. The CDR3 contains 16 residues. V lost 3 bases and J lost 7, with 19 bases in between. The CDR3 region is CASSLRLAGQGNEQFF. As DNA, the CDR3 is TGTGCCAGCAGCTTGCGGCTAGCGGGACAGGGGAATGAGCAGTTCTTC.

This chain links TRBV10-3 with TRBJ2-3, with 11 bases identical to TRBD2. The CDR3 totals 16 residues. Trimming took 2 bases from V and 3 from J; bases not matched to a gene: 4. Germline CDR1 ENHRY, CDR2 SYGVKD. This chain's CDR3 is CAISEQTSGITDTQYF. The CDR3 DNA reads TGTGCCATCAGTGAGCAGACTAGCGGGATAACAGATACGCAGTATTTT.

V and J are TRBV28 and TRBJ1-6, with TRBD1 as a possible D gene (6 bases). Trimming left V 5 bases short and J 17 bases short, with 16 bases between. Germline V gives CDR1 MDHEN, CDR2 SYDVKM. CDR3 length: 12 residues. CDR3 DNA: TGTGCCAGCAGTCCTGGGAGGGGGGGAATCCACTTT. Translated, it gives CASSPGRGGIHF.

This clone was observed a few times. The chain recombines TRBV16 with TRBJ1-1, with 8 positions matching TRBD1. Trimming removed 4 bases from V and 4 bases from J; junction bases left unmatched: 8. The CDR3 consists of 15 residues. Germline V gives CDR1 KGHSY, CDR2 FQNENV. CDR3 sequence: CASSPRDRTRTEAFF. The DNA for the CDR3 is TGTGCCAGCAGCCCGCGGGACAGGACCCGCACTGAAGCTTTCTTT.

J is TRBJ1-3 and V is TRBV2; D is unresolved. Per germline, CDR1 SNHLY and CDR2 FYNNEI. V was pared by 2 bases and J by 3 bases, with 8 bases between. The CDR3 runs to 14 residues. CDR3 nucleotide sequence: TGTGCCAGCAGTGAAATCCCCAGTGGAAACACCATATATTTT. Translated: CASSEIPSGNTIYF. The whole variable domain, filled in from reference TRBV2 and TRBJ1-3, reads EPEVTQTPSHQVTQMGQEVILRCVPISNHLYFYWYRQILGQKVEFLVSFYNNEISEKSEIFDDQFSVERPDGSNFTLKIRSTKLEDSAMYFCASSEIPSGNTIYFGEGSWLTVV.

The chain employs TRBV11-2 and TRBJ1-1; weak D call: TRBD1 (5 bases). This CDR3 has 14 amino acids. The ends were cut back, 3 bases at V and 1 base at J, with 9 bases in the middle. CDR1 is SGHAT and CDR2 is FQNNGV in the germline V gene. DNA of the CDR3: TGTGCCAGCAGCTTCTCCAGGGCGAACACTGAAGCTTTCTTT. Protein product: CASSFSRANTEAFF.